This passage covers 24 T cell receptor beta chains from one sample sequenced in a study of blood T cell repertoires in COVID-19. Method: immunoSEQ multiplex PCR; TCRdb's copy keeps in-frame clones and lacks some. The table has approximately 320,000 clones, 90% seen once. The sequencing sample was made of PBMCs or T cells enriched from blood (not recorded which). Receptor source: a man aged 55 to 70 who had recovered from COVID-19.

The chain combines TRBV10-2 with TRBJ1-5; TRBD1 aligns across 7 bases. Per the germline V gene, CDR1 is WSHSY and CDR2 is SAAADI. With V trimmed by 8 bases and J by 2 bases, 12 bases remained unmatched. There are 16 residues in the CDR3. The CDR3 region is CASAKRQGFGNQPQHF. The CDR3 nucleotides are TGCGCCAGCGCCAAACGACAGGGATTCGGCAATCAGCCCCAGCATTTT.

The chain couples TRBV18 to TRBJ2-1; 11 nucleotides align to TRBD2. Trimming at V came to 4 bases and at J to 2 bases, leaving 4 bases not matched to a gene. Germline loops: CDR1 KGHSH, CDR2 LQKENI. CDR3 length equals 16 residues. CDR3 DNA sequence: TGTGCCAGCTCACGCGGGACTAGCGGAACCTACAATGAGCAGTTCTTC. This sequence encodes CASSRGTSGTYNEQFF.

V gene TRBV3-1 (or the pseudogene TRBV3-2) combines with J gene TRBJ2-7; 7 positions agree with TRBD2. Germline loops: CDR1 LGHDT, CDR2 YNNKEL (reference sequence). The CDR3 is made up of 14 amino acids. The V and J ends lost 4 bases and 7 bases, in that order; junction bases with no gene match: 10. CDR3 bases: TGTGCCAGCAGCCCGAGCGGGAACCCTCAAGAGCAGTACTTC. It is translated as CASSPSGNPQEQYF.

The rearrangement links TRBV9 to TRBJ2-5; 11 bases match TRBD2. The junction had 2 bases not matched to a gene; V was cut back by 0 bases and J by 1 base. Germline V lookup: CDR1 SGDLS, CDR2 YYNGEE. This CDR3 spans 16 amino acids. CDR3 sequence: CASSVALAGGQETQYF. The CDR3 DNA follows: TGTGCCAGCAGCGTAGCTCTAGCGGGAGGCCAAGAGACCCAGTACTTC.

The V call is TRBV12-3 or TRBV12-4, the J call TRBJ1-5; a possible D gene is TRBD1 (5 bases). The V end lost 6 bases, the J end lost 4 bases, and 7 bases lay between the germline ends. CDR3 length: 12 residues. The CDR3 DNA is TGTGCCAGCAGGGAGGGGAATCAGCCCCAGCATTTT. This sequence encodes CASREGNQPQHF.

This rearrangement joins TRBV4-2 to TRBJ2-1; 9 bases are shared with TRBD2. CDR3 length equals 18 residues. The V gene's germline CDR1 is LGHNA and CDR2 YNFKEQ. Germline trimming cut 3 bases from V and 6 bases from J; bases unmatched to any gene: 15. CDR3 protein: CASSHSVGAGGGGNEQFF. The CDR3 coding sequence is TGTGCCAGCAGCCACTCGGTGGGAGCGGGGGGTGGCGGCAATGAGCAGTTCTTC.

Concerning this clone itself: The same CDR3 is also encoded by other DNA sequences in this sample. This chain links TRBV30 with TRBJ2-1, with D unclear. The V gene's germline CDR1 is GTSNPN and CDR2 SVGIG (reference sequence). Trimming shortened V by 5 bases and J by 4 bases, and 6 bases separated the two germline ends. CDR3 length: 11 amino acids. The CDR3 DNA sequence: TGTGCCTGGGGCCAGTACAATGAGCAGTTCTTC. Translated: CAWGQYNEQFF.

V is TRBV6-2 or TRBV6-3 and J is TRBJ2-2; TRBD1 matches 9 bases. Unmatched junction bases numbered 8, after V lost 6 bases and J lost 9 bases. This CDR3 spans 14 amino acids. The germline V gene encodes CDR1 MNHEY and CDR2 SVGEGT. CDR3 protein: CASSLTGGVRELFF. DNA for the CDR3: TGTGCCAGCAGCCTGACAGGGGGGGTCCGGGAGCTGTTTTTT.

The V gene is TRBV4-1, the J gene TRBJ2-7, with TRBD1 matching over 10 bases. This CDR3 contains 14 residues. After removal of 5 bases from V and 4 bases from J, the junction contained 5 bases not matched to a gene. Germline V lookup: CDR1 MGHRA, CDR2 YSYEKL. The CDR3 region has the DNA TGCGCCAGCAGCTCCGGACAGGGGGTGTACGAGCAGTACTTC. Translation gives CASSSGQGVYEQYF.

The chain uses TRBV6-2 or TRBV6-3 and TRBJ2-3; D unclear. The germline V gene encodes CDR1 MNHEY and CDR2 SVGEGT. Trimming left V 5 bases short and J 5 bases short, with 11 bases between. CDR3 length equals 13 residues. The CDR3 reads CASSPFGRDTQYF. The CDR3 coding sequence is TGTGCCAGCAGTCCCTTTGGGCGAGATACGCAGTATTTT.

The chain couples TRBV7-9 to TRBJ2-3; 8 nucleotides line up with TRBD2. V was pared by 1 base and J by 3 bases, with 6 bases of the junction left unmatched. Per germline, CDR1 SEHNR and CDR2 FQNEAQ (reference sequence). The CDR3 loop spans 16 amino acids. The CDR3 nucleotides read TGTGCCAGCAGCTTAGATTGGGAGCGGGAGACAGATACGCAGTATTTT. Translated: CASSLDWERETDTQYF. The entire variable domain, with the rest obtained from reference TRBV7-9 and TRBJ2-3, is as follows: DTGVSQNPRHKITKRGQNVTFRCDPISEHNRLYWYRQTLGQGPEFLTYFQNEAQLEKSRLLSDRFSAERPKGSFSTLEIQRTEQGDSAMYLCASSLDWERETDTQYFGPGTRLTVL.

The V gene is TRBV5-6, the J gene TRBJ1-2; D call uncertain. Trimming took 1 base from V and 2 from J, leaving 15 bases between them. The CDR3 contains 16 residues. Looked up from germline, CDR1 is SGHDT and CDR2 is YYEEEE. CDR3 loop: CASSLYVGRANYGYTF. The CDR3 coding sequence is TGTGCCAGCAGCTTGTACGTAGGGAGGGCGAACTATGGCTACACCTTC.

In DNA, the CDR3 is TGTGCCAGCAGCCTGGATAGGGGGGGAGCTTTCTTT. Translated: CASSLDRGGAFF. This chain links TRBV7-9 with TRBJ1-1; a weak D match, TRBD1 (6 bases). In germline, CDR1 is SEHNR, CDR2 FQNEAQ (reference sequence). The V end was cut by 5 bases, the J end by 10 bases, with 14 bases between. The CDR3 covers 12 residues.

J is TRBJ1-1 and V is TRBV9, with D perhaps TRBD1 (5 bases). Germline CDR1 reads SGDLS; CDR2 reads YYNGEE. This CDR3 region has 14 residues. V was pared by 3 bases and J by 0 bases, with 9 bases between. CDR3 protein: CASSEKGMNTEAFF. CDR3 coding DNA: TGTGCCAGCAGCGAGAAGGGGATGAACACTGAAGCTTTCTTT.

CDR3 sequence reads: CASSLVEGVNTEAFF. The CDR3, as DNA: TGTGCCAGCAGCTTAGTTGAGGGTGTGAACACTGAAGCTTTCTTT. The chain links TRBV7-2 to TRBJ1-1; D unresolved. V lost 1 base and J 0 bases, leaving 9 bases between the germline ends. The length of the CDR3 is 15 residues. The germline V gene encodes CDR1 SGHTA and CDR2 FQGNSA. Using reference TRBV7-2 and TRBJ1-1 for the parts outside the CDR3, the full variable domain is GAGVSQSPSNKVTEKGKDVELRCDPISGHTALYWYRQSLGQGLEFLIYFQGNSAPDKSGLPSDRFSAERTGGSVSTLTIQRTQQEDSAVYLCASSLVEGVNTEAFFGQGTRLTVV.

The CDR3 DNA is TGTGCCAGCAGTGCGGACAGGATCTATAATTCACCCCTCCACTTT. It codes for CASSADRIYNSPLHF. V usage is TRBV25-1 and J usage is TRBJ1-6, with 7 positions matching TRBD1. J lost 3 bases, V lost 4 bases, and 3 bases had no gene match. The CDR3 consists of 15 residues. Germline CDR1 and CDR2: MGHDK and SYGVNS.

The chain carries TRBV5-6 and TRBJ1-6; the match to TRBD1 covers 9 bases. The CDR3 has 14 residues. From germline, CDR1 is SGHDT and CDR2 YYEEEE. After removal of 4 bases from V and 9 bases from J, the junction contained 5 bases not matched to a gene. As DNA, the CDR3 is TGTGCCAGCAGCCCCTGGACAGGGGTTTCACCCCTCCACTTT. As protein: CASSPWTGVSPLHF.

The rearrangement links TRBV7-8 to TRBJ1-2; D is unclear. Germline V gives CDR1 SGHVS, CDR2 FQNEAQ. CDR3 length equals 14 residues. Trimming shortened V by 1 base and J by 0 bases, and 6 bases separated the two germline ends. CDR3 sequence reads: CASSLVTANYGYTF. Here the CDR3 DNA reads TGTGCCAGCAGCTTAGTTACAGCTAACTATGGCTACACCTTC. Full variable domain (outside the CDR3, taken from reference TRBV7-8 and TRBJ1-2): GAGVSQSPRYKVAKRGQDVALRCDPISGHVSLFWYQQALGQGPEFLTYFQNEAQLDKSGLPSDRFFAERPEGSVSTLKIQRTQQEDSAVYLCASSLVTANYGYTFGSGTRLTVV.

This clone was counted a single time. The rearrangement joins TRBV19 to TRBJ1-2; 10 bases map to TRBD1. Germline V gene lookup returns CDR1 LNHDA and CDR2 SQIVND (reference sequence). This CDR3 region has 16 residues. V dropped 9 bases and J dropped 1; count of bases not matched to a gene: 11. The CDR3 sequence is CASSDRGQPNNYGYTF. The CDR3, as DNA: TGTGCCAGCAGTGACAGGGGGCAGCCTAATAACTATGGCTACACCTTC.

The CDR3 sequence: CASTGAPYSYEQYF. CDR3 in DNA: TGTGCCAGTACAGGGGCACCCTACTCCTACGAGCAGTACTTC. This chain connects TRBV2 to TRBJ2-7; 7 nucleotides line up with TRBD1. The CDR3 spans 14 residues. Germline loops: CDR1 SNHLY, CDR2 FYNNEI. Trimming at V came to 9 bases and at J to 0 bases, leaving 8 bases not matched to a gene.

The V gene is TRBV3-1 (or the pseudogene TRBV3-2), the J gene TRBJ2-3; no firm D call. CDR1 and CDR2 (germline): LGHDT, YNNKEL (reference sequence). The CDR3 runs to 13 residues. V lost 7 bases and J 5 bases, leaving 13 bases between the germline ends. CDR3 coding DNA: TGTGCCAGCACTGACGGGTTTGGAGATACGCAGTATTTT. This translates into CASTDGFGDTQYF.

The chain links TRBV27 to TRBJ1-4; possible D gene TRBD1, 6 bases. Germline V CDR1 and CDR2: MNHEY, SMNVEV (reference sequence). The CDR3 is 14 residues long. The V end was cut by 3 bases, the J end by 7 bases, with 12 bases between. CDR3 bases: TGTGCCAGCAGTTTTAGGCAGGGGTCTGAAAAACTGTTTTTT. This encodes CASSFRQGSEKLFF.

The chain is built from TRBV9 and TRBJ1-2; D perhaps matches TRBD1 (5 bases). CDR1 is SGDLS, CDR2 YYNGEE, per germline. V was cut by 0 bases and J by 4 bases, with 13 bases left in between. CDR3 length: 15 residues. The CDR3 spells CASSVGTGSAYGYTF. The CDR3 nucleotides are TGTGCCAGCAGCGTAGGCACAGGATCTGCCTATGGCTACACCTTC.

The rearrangement joins TRBV4-3 to TRBJ2-1; the match to TRBD2 covers 14 bases. CDR1 is LGHNA, CDR2 YSLEER, per germline. This CDR3 has 16 residues. Germline trimming cut 3 bases from V and 6 bases from J; bases unmatched to any gene: 4. The CDR3 DNA follows: TGCGCCAGCAGCCAGTCGACTAGCGGGGGGGCCAATGAGCAGTTCTTC. Residues: CASSQSTSGGANEQFF.